This T cell receptor beta chain emerged from a study of shared clonotypes between healthy human individuals. General study points: The low donor count limited represented genetic and exposure-history diversity. Sharing of clonotypes among donors was expected to vary with sequencing depth.

About 33,000 T cell genomes (around 200 ng DNA) went into each sorted-subset replicate. In the authors' workflow: Junction-only sequences without quality scores were provided by ImmunoSEQ, so filtering was different. Clones were read by immunoSEQ multiplex PCR, and TCRdb kept only the in-frame ones, dropping some. Clone size and V and J calls were adopted from that table, with D and trimming inferred from the DNA. Among about 1,900,000 clones listed, roughly 95% were seen once. Comments on this clone: What it binds is unknown.

CD45RO-negative CD8 cells positively selected for CCR7 made up the naive population, which excluded terminally differentiated effector memory CD45RA+ cells. This TCR came from a man younger than 35 in good health. Material for sequencing was naive CD8+ T cells sorted from blood.

In DNA, the CDR3 is TGTGCCTGGAGTTTTGTAGCGGGAGGCCCTGAAAATGAGCAGTTCTTC. Encoded protein: CAWSFVAGGPENEQFF. J is TRBJ2-1 and V is TRBV30, with TRBD2 matching over 10 bases. This CDR3 comprises 16 residues. Germline assignment: CDR1 GTSNPN and CDR2 SVGIG (reference sequence). With V trimmed by 2 bases and J by 7 bases, 11 bases remained unmatched.